The present TCR beta chain was sequenced within a study of T cell responses to AZD1222 COVID-19 vaccine. Study observations and caveats: Donors were largely white British and mainly female; clonal diversity was possibly underestimated. Vaccine-associated CD4 TCRs spanned spike, dominant at 160-218 and 743-854.

Generated by immunoSEQ multiplex PCR, the TCRdb table keeps only in-frame clones and is missing some. The data contain some 140,000 clones, approximately 84% of them singletons. Germline V gene sequence: CDR1 MDHEN, CDR2 SYDVKM. The CDR3 loop spans 13 amino acids. The trim removed 1 base at V and 7 bases at J, leaving 2 bases unmatched. A remark on this clone: Its antigen is currently unknown.

Sequencing was performed on peripheral blood, taken on day 0 of AZD1222 vaccination. The chain joins TRBV28 to TRBJ1-2; TRBD1 matches at 8 bases. The origin of this receptor is an adult in good health. CDR3 in amino acids: CASSLSTGVGYTF. The CDR3 nucleotides are TGTGCCAGCAGTTTATCGACAGGGGTTGGCTACACCTTC.